This T cell receptor (beta chain) was captured in a study of CXCR3-negative and CXCR3-positive naive CD8 T cells. Study-level points and caveats: Naive cells that were CXCR3-positive had more hydrophobic TRB CDR3s (compared with CXCR3-negative naive cells). Comparably high diversity was seen in both naive subsets, and much lower diversity in memory CD8+ cells.

About this clonotype itself: Its cognate antigen is unknown.

The V gene's germline CDR1 is ENHRY and CDR2 SYGVKD. The CDR3 spans 12 residues. 5' RACE with UMI labels generated the TRB cDNA libraries. TCRdb derives one entry per CDR3 protein from the 5' RACE reads, leaving out DNA. The repertoire table contains approximately 48,000 distinct CDR3 sequences. The chain couples TRBV10-3 to TRBJ2-1. The specimen sequenced was naive CXCR3+ CD8+ T cells from blood. The subset here: CD45RO-CCR7+CD27+CD95- naive CD8+ T cells expressing CXCR3 (TNR3+). The origin of this receptor is a human donor in good health. Some clones in this sample may be carry-over from other donors' samples. The CDR3 here is CAIMRLDNEQFF.